This T cell receptor (beta chain) was documented in a study of T cell responses to AZD1222 COVID-19 vaccine. General study results and limits: The donor cohort was predominantly white British with a female majority, and clonal diversity may have been underestimated.

A word on this clone: Its antigen is as yet unknown.

Sequencing used immunoSEQ multiplex PCR; TCRdb keeps in-frame clones, though not all of them. The table shows roughly 140,000 clones, with 94% occurring only once. With 4 bases removed from V and 0 bases from J, the gap between germline ends came to 32 bases. The CDR3 runs 21 residues. The germline gives CDR1 SGDLS, CDR2 YYNGEE. Sequencing was performed on peripheral blood, taken on day 0 of AZD1222 vaccination. The V gene is TRBV9, the J gene TRBJ2-7, with D possibly matching TRBD2 (6 bases). The receptor was derived from an adult in good health. The CDR3 sequence is CASSPRPEWRGRRHHSYEQYV. CDR3 bases: TGTGCCAGCAGCCCACGCCCGGAGTGGAGGGGTCGTCGGCATCACTCCTACGAGCAGTACGTC.